This is a list of T cell receptor beta chains from one sample in a study of T-cell reconstitution after alpha-beta-depleted transplantation in children. TCRdb re-called the PCR reads with MiXCR, one entry per CDR3 protein. The sample contains roughly 570,000 distinct CDR3 sequences, 27% of which appear only once. Specimen: PBMCs, collected before TCRalphabeta/CD19-depleted stem cell transplant. The receptors shown here come from a boy younger than two with Wiskott-Aldrich syndrome, due to receive a stem cell transplant. The CDR3 runs from the conserved cysteine through the conserved F or W. A D gene is named only where the DNA matches it firmly. The size field is filled for only some rows; it gives once, few, many or a size class.

CSVAPRLNYNEQFF,TGCAGCGTTGCACCACGCCTGAACTACAATGAGCAGTTCTTC,TRBV29-1,-,-,14,TRBJ2-1
CASISLRREGPEQFF,TGCGCCAGCATCTCACTACGGCGGGAGGGCCCTGAGCAGTTCTTC,TRBV23-1,TRBD2,-,15,TRBJ2-1
CASSQVQGNRDEQYF,TGCGCCAGCAGCCAAGTACAGGGGAACAGGGACGAGCAGTACTTC,TRBV5-1,TRBD1,-,15,TRBJ2-7
CASSLGNSGTVNEKLFF,TGCGCCAGCAGCTTGGGGAACTCCGGGACAGTTAATGAAAAACTGTTTTTT,TRBV5-1,TRBD1,few,17,TRBJ1-4
CASSLNGGRAAGELFF,TGTGCCAGCAGCTTAAATGGCGGGAGGGCCGCCGGGGAGCTGTTTTTT,TRBV7-3,TRBD2,-,16,TRBJ2-2
CATSRVRETQYF,TGTGCCACCAGCAGAGTTCGTGAGACCCAGTACTTC,TRBV15,-,-,12,TRBJ2-5
CASSVPLVGTGGYEQYF,TGTGCCAGCAGTGTCCCTCTGGTGGGGACAGGGGGCTACGAGCAGTACTTC,TRBV2,TRBD1,once,17,TRBJ2-7
CASRPAGANTEAFF,TGCGCCAGCAGACCCGCCGGGGCGAACACTGAAGCTTTCTTT,TRBV5-1,-,few,14,TRBJ1-1
CASSQKTSGSYEQYF,TGTGCCAGCTCCCAGAAGACTAGCGGCTCCTACGAGCAGTACTTC,TRBV18,TRBD2,-,15,TRBJ2-7
CASSSGLTSPGANVLTF,TGCGCCAGCAGCTCGGGACTTACATCCCCTGGGGCCAACGTCCTGACTTTC,TRBV5-1,-,-,17,TRBJ2-6
CASSTVEYHTDTQYF,TGTGCCAGCAGTACCGTAGAGTACCACACAGATACGCAGTATTTT,TRBV12-3/TRBV12-4,-,few,15,TRBJ2-3
CASSQGLAGRTDTQYF,TGTGCCAGCAGCCAAGGACTAGCGGGGCGCACAGATACGCAGTATTTT,TRBV14,TRBD2,-,16,TRBJ2-3
CASSFISQTYNEQFF,TGCGCCAGCAGCTTCATTAGCCAGACCTACAATGAGCAGTTCTTC,TRBV5-1,-,few,15,TRBJ2-1
CASSIADLAGSYEQYF,TGTGCCAGTAGTATAGCGGATCTAGCGGGCTCCTACGAGCAGTACTTC,TRBV19,TRBD2,-,16,TRBJ2-7
CASSSGTADDYEQYF,TGCGCCAGCAGCTCAGGGACAGCAGACGACTACGAGCAGTACTTC,TRBV5-1,TRBD1,few,15,TRBJ2-7
CASSSRGGGPSNEQIF,TGTGCCAGCAGCTCCCGAGGTGGGGGTCCCTCTAATGAGCAGATCTTC,TRBV14,-,-,16,TRBJ2-1
CASSPGTGSRAKNIQYF,TGTGCCAGCAGTCCCGGGACAGGGAGTCGGGCCAAAAACATTCAGTACTTC,TRBV28,TRBD1,few,17,TRBJ2-4
CASSLEPQASSGNTIYF,TGCGCCAGCAGCTTGGAGCCGCAGGCCTCCTCTGGAAACACCATATATTTT,TRBV5-1,-,-,17,TRBJ1-3
CASSPGGTGGRSTEAFF,TGCGCCAGCAGCCCCGGGGGGACAGGGGGCCGGAGCACTGAAGCTTTCTTT,TRBV5-1,TRBD1,few,17,TRBJ1-1
CASSYGPNSNQPQHF,TGTGCCAGCAGTTACGGACCGAATAGCAATCAGCCCCAGCATTTT,TRBV6-5,-,-,15,TRBJ1-5
CASSSTSGGTQYF,TGTGCCAGCAGTTCCACTAGCGGGGGGACCCAGTACTTC,TRBV27,TRBD2,few,13,TRBJ2-5
CTSSQDAGPSYEQYF,TGCACCAGCAGCCAAGATGCCGGGCCCTCCTACGAGCAGTACTTC,TRBV1,-,-,15,TRBJ2-7
CASSSAGTGFDEQFF,TGCGCCAGCAGCTCGGCCGGGACAGGGTTCGATGAGCAGTTCTTC,TRBV5-1,TRBD1,few,15,TRBJ2-1
CASSEDGTGAWEQFF,TGTGCCAGCAGTGAAGACGGGACAGGGGCTTGGGAGCAGTTCTTC,TRBV6-1,TRBD1,few,15,TRBJ2-1
CASSTTKSPNRTVRLHEMNTEAFF,TGTGCCAGCAGCACCACAAAATCCCCAAATAGGACAGTTCGTCTCCATGAGATGAACACTGAAGCTTTCTTT,TRBV21-1,-,-,24,TRBJ1-1
CAWSVRRGERKLFF,TGTGCCTGGAGTGTACGCAGGGGTGAGAGAAAACTGTTTTTT,TRBV30,-,-,14,TRBJ1-4
CASSTYIAGVNYNEQFF,TGTGCCAGTAGCACCTACATAGCGGGAGTGAACTACAATGAGCAGTTCTTC,TRBV19,TRBD2,-,17,TRBJ2-1
CASSLGVAGYNEQFF,TGTGCCAGCAGCCTCGGCGTAGCGGGATACAATGAGCAGTTCTTC,TRBV7-6,TRBD2,many,15,TRBJ2-1
CASSPPGGGNNEQFF,TGTGCCAGCTCACCACCAGGTGGCGGGAACAATGAGCAGTTCTTC,TRBV18,-,few,15,TRBJ2-1
CASSQLSGRYQETQYF,TGTGCCAGCAGCCAACTTAGCGGGAGGTACCAAGAGACCCAGTACTTC,TRBV14,TRBD2,-,16,TRBJ2-5
CASSRLAGVYNEQFF,TGCGCCAGCAGTCGACTAGCGGGCGTATACAATGAGCAGTTCTTC,TRBV5-1,TRBD2,many,15,TRBJ2-1
CASSKGVGWANTEAFF,TGTGCCAGCAGCAAAGGCGTCGGGTGGGCGAACACTGAAGCTTTCTTT,TRBV3-1,-,-,16,TRBJ1-1
CASSGDFADTQYF,TGTGCCAGCAGTGGAGATTTTGCAGATACGCAGTATTTT,TRBV6-4,-,few,13,TRBJ2-3
CSARPAVTNEKLFF,TGCAGTGCTAGACCGGCAGTAACTAATGAAAAACTGTTTTTT,TRBV20-1,-,-,14,TRBJ1-4
CASGAGAREFF,TGTGCCAGTGGGGCGGGGGCTCGGGAGTTCTTC,TRBV12-3/TRBV12-4,-,few,11,TRBJ2-1
CSARRRDSYNEQFF,TGCAGTGCTAGAAGGAGAGACTCCTACAATGAGCAGTTCTTC,TRBV20-1,-,-,14,TRBJ2-1
CASSLIGNEQYF,TGTGCCAGCAGCTTAATAGGAAACGAGCAGTACTTC,TRBV7-2,-,many,12,TRBJ2-7
CSALGLGARTGELFF,TGCAGTGCCCTAGGACTAGGGGCTAGGACCGGGGAGCTGTTTTTT,TRBV20-1,TRBD2,few,15,TRBJ2-2
CASRSGSRVGGELFF,TGTGCCAGCAGATCTGGTAGCAGGGTGGGCGGGGAGCTGTTTTTT,TRBV2,-,-,15,TRBJ2-2
CASSFDARSHEQYF,TGTGCCAGCAGCTTCGACGCCAGGTCCCACGAGCAGTACTTC,TRBV5-4,-,-,14,TRBJ2-7
CASSSHSGYEQYF,TGTGCCAGCAGTTCCCATTCCGGCTACGAGCAGTACTTC,TRBV28,-,-,13,TRBJ2-7
CASSLTSGGEQYF,TGCGCCAGCAGCTTGACTAGCGGGGGCGAGCAGTACTTC,TRBV5-1,TRBD2,few,13,TRBJ2-7
CASRLRAGAPTDTQYF,TGTGCCAGCAGATTACGAGCGGGAGCCCCCACAGATACGCAGTATTTT,TRBV12-3/TRBV12-4,TRBD2,-,16,TRBJ2-3
CAISGLADNEQFF,TGTGCCATCAGTGGACTAGCGGACAATGAGCAGTTCTTC,TRBV10-3,TRBD2,few,13,TRBJ2-1
CAILQAGSYEQYF,TGTGCCATCCTCCAGGCCGGGTCCTACGAGCAGTACTTC,TRBV10-3,-,few,13,TRBJ2-7
CSVEGRLMNTEAFF,TGCAGCGTGGAAGGACGGCTCATGAACACTGAAGCTTTCTTT,TRBV29-1,-,-,14,TRBJ1-1
CASSEDFASSDEQFF,TGTGCCAGCAGTGAGGATTTTGCAAGCTCGGATGAGCAGTTCTTC,TRBV6-4,-,few,15,TRBJ2-1